These T cell receptor beta chains were read from a single sample in a study of blood T cell repertoires in COVID-19. The assay was immunoSEQ multiplex PCR, and TCRdb's table has in-frame clones only and misses some. Of some 450,000 clones detected, over 85% appear once; the ten largest clones hold 0.7% to 1%. Material: peripheral blood. Receptors were obtained from a man aged 18-30 years with COVID-19, enrolled during active disease. CDR3s include the opening cysteine and the closing phenylalanine or tryptophan. D genes are given only for firm matches. Size is stated for part of the rows, as once, few or many counts, or as a class when the clone is expanded.

CDR3: CASRAGLVGELFF
DNA: TGTGCCAGCAGGGCAGGGTTGGTCGGGGAGCTGTTTTTT
J: TRBJ2-2
D: -
size: -
V: TRBV6-5
length: 13

CDR3: CAWSGLAGIGRTQYF
DNA: TGTGCCTGGAGTGGGCTAGCGGGAATCGGCCGTACGCAGTATTTT
J: TRBJ2-3
D: TRBD2
size: -
V: TRBV30
length: 15

CDR3: CATSSRPLGSSYNEQFF
DNA: TGTGCCACCAGCAGTCGCCCCCTAGGGAGCTCCTACAATGAGCAGTTCTTC
J: TRBJ2-1
D: -
size: -
V: TRBV15
length: 17

CDR3: CASSLRKTGLFAGSTEAFF
DNA: TGTGCCAGCAGCCTCCGAAAGACAGGGTTATTTGCAGGATCCACTGAAGCTTTCTTT
J: TRBJ1-1
D: TRBD1
size: -
V: TRBV11-3
length: 19

CDR3: CASSYGQGGRNTIYF
DNA: TGTGCCAGCAGTTACGGACAGGGAGGGAGAAACACCATATATTTT
J: TRBJ1-3
D: TRBD1
size: -
V: TRBV25-1
length: 15

CDR3: CASDKDRHSGNTIYF
DNA: TGTGCCAGCGATAAGGACAGGCACTCTGGAAACACCATATATTTT
J: TRBJ1-3
D: TRBD1
size: -
V: TRBV2
length: 15

CDR3: CASSLGLQRGNEQFF
DNA: TGTGCCAGCAGCTTAGGCCTCCAGCGGGGCAATGAGCAGTTCTTC
J: TRBJ2-1
D: TRBD2
size: -
V: TRBV5-4
length: 15

CDR3: CASSSLALSSYNEQFF
DNA: TGTGCCAGCAGCTCCCTCGCGCTTTCCTCCTACAATGAGCAGTTCTTC
J: TRBJ2-1
D: -
size: -
V: TRBV7-3
length: 16

CDR3: CASTPRGGRHTEAFF
DNA: TGTGCCAGCACCCCGCGGGGGGGAAGGCACACTGAAGCTTTCTTT
J: TRBJ1-1
D: -
size: -
V: TRBV6-5
length: 15

CDR3: CASSLAAGTNEQFF
DNA: TGTGCCAGCAGCTTAGCGGCGGGGACCAATGAGCAGTTCTTC
J: TRBJ2-1
D: -
size: -
V: TRBV11-1
length: 14

CDR3: CASSFSGDSYEQYF
DNA: TGCGCCAGCAGCTTTAGCGGGGACTCCTACGAGCAGTACTTC
J: TRBJ2-7
D: TRBD2
size: -
V: TRBV5-1
length: 14

CDR3: CATGEGDATNEKLFF
DNA: TGTGCCACCGGAGAGGGGGACGCAACTAATGAAAAACTGTTTTTT
J: TRBJ1-4
D: -
size: -
V: TRBV19
length: 15

CDR3: CASSLVTGSGANVLTF
DNA: TGTGCCAGCAGCTTAGTCACGGGCTCTGGGGCCAACGTCCTGACTTTC
J: TRBJ2-6
D: -
size: -
V: TRBV7-8
length: 16

CDR3: CASRGLTLADTQYF
DNA: TGTGCCAGCAGGGGGCTTACTTTAGCAGATACGCAGTATTTT
J: TRBJ2-3
D: -
size: few
V: TRBV2
length: 14

CDR3: CASSLAVGTAINTEAFF
DNA: TGTGCCAGCAGCTTAGCTGTAGGGACAGCCATTAACACTGAAGCTTTCTTT
J: TRBJ1-1
D: TRBD1
size: -
V: TRBV7-9
length: 17

CDR3: CASSRGANTGELFF
DNA: TGTGCCAGCAGCAGGGGGGCGAACACCGGGGAGCTGTTTTTT
J: TRBJ2-2
D: -
size: -
V: TRBV6-5
length: 14

CDR3: CASSVRTYYEQYF
DNA: TGCGCCAGCAGTGTAAGGACATACTACGAGCAGTACTTC
J: TRBJ2-7
D: -
size: -
V: TRBV10-2
length: 13

CDR3: CASSLYGTGARNEQFF
DNA: TGTGCCAGCAGCTTATACGGGACAGGGGCGAGGAATGAGCAGTTCTTC
J: TRBJ2-1
D: TRBD1
size: -
V: TRBV7-9
length: 16

CDR3: CASSLEFTDNEQFF
DNA: TGCGCCAGCAGCTTGGAATTTACAGACAATGAGCAGTTCTTC
J: TRBJ2-1
D: -
size: -
V: TRBV5-1
length: 14

CDR3: CASTLQGRNSPLHF
DNA: TGTGCCAGCACCCTACAGGGGAGGAATTCACCCCTCCACTTT
J: TRBJ1-6
D: TRBD1
size: -
V: TRBV13
length: 14

CDR3: CASRATGVETQYF
DNA: TGTGCCAGCAGGGCGACAGGGGTAGAGACCCAGTACTTC
J: TRBJ2-5
D: TRBD1
size: -
V: TRBV12-3/TRBV12-4
length: 13

CDR3: CASSRREGSYNSPLHF
DNA: TGTGCCAGTAGTCGGCGGGAAGGATCCTATAATTCACCCCTCCACTTT
J: TRBJ1-6
D: -
size: few
V: TRBV19
length: 16

CDR3: CASSEWGQLSEAFF
DNA: TGTGCCAGCAGTGAATGGGGGCAGTTGTCTGAAGCTTTCTTT
J: TRBJ1-1
D: -
size: -
V: TRBV6-1
length: 14

CDR3: CASSFSGRADEQYF
DNA: TGTGCCAGCAGCTTCAGCGGGAGGGCCGACGAGCAGTACTTC
J: TRBJ2-7
D: TRBD2
size: -
V: TRBV2
length: 14

CDR3: CASSFPSSYEQYF
DNA: TGTGCCAGCAGCTTCCCGAGCTCCTACGAGCAGTACTTC
J: TRBJ2-7
D: -
size: few
V: TRBV7-9
length: 13

CDR3: CASSLVPRSGSGETQYF
DNA: TGTGCCAGCAGCTTAGTCCCCAGAAGCGGGAGCGGTGAGACCCAGTACTTC
J: TRBJ2-5
D: TRBD2
size: -
V: TRBV7-6
length: 17

CDR3: CASSELAGTYNEQFF
DNA: TGTGCCAGCAGTGAATTGGCCGGGACTTACAATGAGCAGTTCTTC
J: TRBJ2-1
D: -
size: -
V: TRBV2
length: 15

CDR3: CASGLVRGITEAFF
DNA: TGTGCTAGTGGTTTGGTACGAGGGATCACTGAAGCTTTCTTT
J: TRBJ1-1
D: -
size: -
V: TRBV12-5
length: 14

CDR3: CASRWAGEEKLFF
DNA: TGTGCCAGCAGATGGGCAGGGGAAGAAAAACTGTTTTTT
J: TRBJ1-4
D: -
size: -
V: TRBV7-9
length: 13

CDR3: CAISDQGARSTEAFF
DNA: TGTGCCATCAGTGATCAGGGGGCGCGTTCCACTGAAGCTTTCTTT
J: TRBJ1-1
D: TRBD1
size: -
V: TRBV10-3
length: 15

CDR3: CASSYARRNTAEQYF
DNA: TGTGCCAGCAGTTACGCCCGGCGGAATACGGCCGAGCAGTACTTC
J: TRBJ2-7
D: -
size: -
V: TRBV6-5
length: 15

CDR3: CASSEGGRWYEQFF
DNA: TGTGCCAGCAGTGAAGGGGGCAGGTGGTATGAGCAGTTCTTC
J: TRBJ2-1
D: TRBD1
size: -
V: TRBV11-3
length: 14

CDR3: CASGRTGVRDEQYF
DNA: TGTGCCAGCGGGCGGACAGGGGTCCGCGACGAGCAGTACTTC
J: TRBJ2-7
D: TRBD1
size: -
V: TRBV6-5
length: 14

CDR3: CSATEGGKLFF
DNA: TGCAGTGCCACCGAGGGAGGGAAACTGTTTTTT
J: TRBJ1-4
D: -
size: -
V: TRBV20-1
length: 11

CDR3: CASSLVLAGVRNEQFF
DNA: TGTGCCAGCAGCTTAGTGCTAGCGGGAGTTCGAAATGAGCAGTTCTTC
J: TRBJ2-1
D: TRBD2
size: -
V: TRBV7-2
length: 16

CDR3: CASSQIAGVAYEQYF
DNA: TGCGCCAGCAGCCAAATAGCGGGAGTAGCCTACGAGCAGTACTTC
J: TRBJ2-7
D: TRBD2
size: -
V: TRBV4-1
length: 15

CDR3: CASSQDYHEQYF
DNA: TGTGCCAGCAGCCAGGACTACCACGAGCAGTACTTC
J: TRBJ2-7
D: -
size: -
V: TRBV7-9
length: 12

CDR3: CASSTGQGETQYF
DNA: TGTGCCAGCAGCACAGGACAGGGGGAGACCCAGTACTTC
J: TRBJ2-5
D: TRBD1
size: -
V: TRBV5-4
length: 13